These 9 T cell receptor beta chains were all obtained from the same sample, sequenced in a study of shared clonotypes between healthy human individuals. TCRdb's table, derived via immunoSEQ multiplex PCR, lists solely in-frame clones and lacks some. The data contain 2 million to 2.5 million clones, about nine tenths of them singletons. The sample consisted of naive CD4+ T cells from PBMCs. Subset specified: CD45RA+ positively selected. These receptors originate from a man younger than 35 in good health. Some clones in this sample may be carry-over from other donors' samples.

As concerns this clone: The germline gene is not matched at one end of the junction; a read error may be the cause. The genes are TRBV6-5 and TRBJ2-2, with no clear D. The CDR3 loop spans 13 amino acids. Germline V CDR1 and CDR2: MNHEY, SVGAGI. The CDR3 nucleotides read TGTGCCAGCAGATACTACCGCGAAGGGGAGCTGTTTTTT. Its protein is CASRYYREGELFF.

The chain employs TRBV5-1 and TRBJ2-5; 9 nucleotides agree with TRBD2. CDR1 and CDR2 from the germline V gene are SGHRS and YFSETQ. This CDR3 comprises 15 residues. V trimming: 4 bases; J trimming: 2 bases; junction bases outside the gene matches: 6. The CDR3 region is CASSPGLASQETQYF. The CDR3 nucleotides read TGCGCCAGCAGCCCCGGACTAGCGAGTCAAGAGACCCAGTACTTC.

This chain connects TRBV18 to TRBJ1-5; TRBD1 aligns across 10 bases. V lost 0 bases to trimming and J lost 5 bases; unmatched junction nucleotides: 7. There are 17 residues in the CDR3. From germline, CDR1 is KGHSH and CDR2 LQKENI. CDR3 residues: CASSPPLGTGVDQPQHF. The CDR3 DNA is TGTGCCAGCTCACCACCGCTAGGGACAGGGGTTGATCAGCCCCAGCATTTT.

In this sample, this clone turned up once. V and J are TRBV7-9 and TRBJ2-2; D uncertain. Germline V CDR1 and CDR2: SEHNR, FQNEAQ (reference sequence). The CDR3 sequence is 14 residues long. V was pared by 5 bases and J by 0 bases, with 7 bases between. The CDR3 loop reads CASSRKANTGELFF. Here the CDR3 DNA reads TGTGCCAGCAGCAGGAAGGCGAACACCGGGGAGCTGTTTTTT.

This rearrangement joins TRBV10-3 to TRBJ2-1; 8 bases line up with TRBD2. Germline trimming cut 5 bases from V and 8 bases from J; bases unmatched to any gene: 8. The CDR3 runs to 14 residues. Germline CDR1 reads ENHRY; CDR2 reads SYGVKD. CDR3 in DNA: TGTGCCATCAGTTCAACGGGACTAGGGGATGAGCAGTTCTTC. Amino acids: CAISSTGLGDEQFF.

This sequence joins TRBV4-1 and TRBJ2-1, with 8 bases fitting TRBD1. Trimming at V came to 0 bases and at J to 2 bases, leaving 3 bases not matched to a gene. This CDR3 is 16 amino acids long. The V gene's germline CDR1 is MGHRA and CDR2 YSYEKL. The CDR3 bases are TGCGCCAGCAGCCAAGAGAGGGACAGGACCTACAATGAGCAGTTCTTC. It is translated as CASSQERDRTYNEQFF.

V and J are TRBV11-2 and TRBJ2-3, with TRBD2 as a possible D gene (5 bases). The length of the CDR3 is 16 residues. In germline, CDR1 is SGHAT, CDR2 FQNNGV. The V end was cut by 0 bases, the J end by 5 bases, with 15 bases between. This CDR3 is CASSLEFRTGLDTQYF. The CDR3 DNA reads as TGTGCCAGCAGCTTAGAGTTCAGGACTGGCCTAGATACGCAGTATTTT.

With regard to this clone: At the DNA level, this CDR3 is encoded by other sequences in the same sample as well. V and J are TRBV7-2 and TRBJ2-3; 11 bases align to TRBD2. The CDR3 totals 14 residues. V dropped 4 bases and J dropped 5; count of bases not matched to a gene: 2. Germline V gives CDR1 SGHTA, CDR2 FQGNSA. DNA of the CDR3: TGTGCCAGCAGCTCCGGACTAGCGGGAGATACGCAGTATTTT. Translated: CASSSGLAGDTQYF.

The CDR3 DNA reads as TGTGCCAGCAGCTTAGTTTGGACTAGCGGGAACACCGGGGAGCTGTTTTTT. The encoded protein is CASSLVWTSGNTGELFF. The chain couples TRBV7-7 to TRBJ2-2, with 10 bases identical to TRBD2. This CDR3 spans 17 amino acids. Germline loops: CDR1 SSHAT, CDR2 FNYEAQ (reference sequence). J was trimmed by 1 base and V by 1 base; bases with no gene match: 3.